One sample yielded the 2 T cell receptor beta chains listed below, sequenced in a study of blood T cell repertoires in COVID-19. The table came from immunoSEQ multiplex PCR; TCRdb's copy has only in-frame clones and leaves some out. This table has about 8,500 clones, around nine tenths appearing once. The sample comprised peripheral blood. These receptors originate from a human donor with active COVID-19. The donor label of this sample is uncertain.

The CDR3 protein is CASSDGTSGYNEQFF. In DNA form, the CDR3 reads TGTGCCAGCAGTGATGGGACTAGCGGGTACAATGAGCAGTTCTTC. V gene TRBV6-4 combines with J gene TRBJ2-1; 12 bases agree with TRBD2. Germline CDR1 reads MRHNA; CDR2 reads SNTAGT. Losses at the gene ends were 3 bases for V and 4 bases for J; bases not matched to a gene: 1. The CDR3 is 15 amino acids.

Only one count was recorded for this clone. The rearrangement links TRBV5-5 to TRBJ2-7; 11 nucleotides match TRBD1. Germline V gene lookup returns CDR1 SGHKS and CDR2 YYEKEE (reference sequence). CDR3 length: 16 amino acids. J was trimmed by 3 bases and V by 2 bases; bases with no gene match: 7. This chain's CDR3 is CASSFGGTGGHYEQYF. CDR3 DNA sequence: TGTGCCAGCAGCTTCGGGGGGACAGGGGGACACTACGAGCAGTACTTC.